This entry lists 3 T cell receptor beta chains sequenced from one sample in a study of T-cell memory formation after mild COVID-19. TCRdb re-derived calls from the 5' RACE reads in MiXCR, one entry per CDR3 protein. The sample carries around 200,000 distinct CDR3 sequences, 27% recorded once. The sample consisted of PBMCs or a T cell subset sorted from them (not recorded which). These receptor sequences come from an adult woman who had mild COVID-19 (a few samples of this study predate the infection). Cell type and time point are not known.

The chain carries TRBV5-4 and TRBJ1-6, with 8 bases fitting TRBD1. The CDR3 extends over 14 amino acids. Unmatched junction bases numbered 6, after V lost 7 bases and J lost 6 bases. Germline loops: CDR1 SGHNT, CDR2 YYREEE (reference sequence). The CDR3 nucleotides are TGTGCCAGCGGGGGACAGGCGCCTAATTCACCCCTCCACTTT. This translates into CASGGQAPNSPLHF.

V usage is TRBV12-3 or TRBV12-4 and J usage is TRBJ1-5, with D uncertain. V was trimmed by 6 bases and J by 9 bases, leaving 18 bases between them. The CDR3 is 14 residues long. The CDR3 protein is CASSPSRALGPQHF. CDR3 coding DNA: TGTGCCAGCAGCCCTTCCCGGGCCTTAGGGCCCCAGCATTTT.

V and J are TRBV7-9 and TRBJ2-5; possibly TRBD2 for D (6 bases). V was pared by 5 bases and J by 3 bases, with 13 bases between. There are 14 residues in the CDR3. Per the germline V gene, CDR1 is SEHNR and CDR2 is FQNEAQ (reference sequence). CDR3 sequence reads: CASSPRDFEETQYF. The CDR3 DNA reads TGTGCCAGCAGCCCGCGGGACTTCGAAGAGACCCAGTACTTC. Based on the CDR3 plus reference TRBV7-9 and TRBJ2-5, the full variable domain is DTGVSQNPRHKITKRGQNVTFRCDPISEHNRLYWYRQTLGQGPEFLTYFQNEAQLEKSRLLSDRFSAERPKGSFSTLEIQRTEQGDSAMYLCASSPRDFEETQYFGPGTRLLVL.